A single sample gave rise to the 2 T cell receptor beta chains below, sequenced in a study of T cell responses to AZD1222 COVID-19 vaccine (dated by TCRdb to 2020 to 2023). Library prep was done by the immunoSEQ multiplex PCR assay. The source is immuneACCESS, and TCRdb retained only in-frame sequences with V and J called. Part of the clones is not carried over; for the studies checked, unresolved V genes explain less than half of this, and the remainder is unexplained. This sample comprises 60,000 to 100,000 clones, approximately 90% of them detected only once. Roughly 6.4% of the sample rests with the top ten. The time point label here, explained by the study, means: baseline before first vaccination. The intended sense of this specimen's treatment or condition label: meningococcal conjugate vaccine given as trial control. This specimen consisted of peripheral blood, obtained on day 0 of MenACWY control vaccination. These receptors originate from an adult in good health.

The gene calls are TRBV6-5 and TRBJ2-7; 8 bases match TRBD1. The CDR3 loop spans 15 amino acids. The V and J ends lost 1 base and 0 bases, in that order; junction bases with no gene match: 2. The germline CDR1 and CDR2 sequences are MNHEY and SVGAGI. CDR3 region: CASSYYGTGSYEQYF. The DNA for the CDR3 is TGTGCCAGCAGTTACTACGGGACAGGCTCCTACGAGCAGTACTTC.

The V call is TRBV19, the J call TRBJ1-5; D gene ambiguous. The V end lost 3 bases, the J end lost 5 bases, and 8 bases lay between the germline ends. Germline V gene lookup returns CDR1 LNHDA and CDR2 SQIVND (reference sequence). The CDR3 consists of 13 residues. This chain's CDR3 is CASSMRVDQPQHF. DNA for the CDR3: TGTGCCAGTAGTATGAGGGTGGATCAGCCCCAGCATTTT.